This note documents a single TCR beta chain sequence. The antigen is not known. Per germline, CDR1 LNHNV and CDR2 YYDKDF (reference sequence). With 0 bases removed from V and 0 bases from J, the gap between germline ends came to 19 bases. This CDR3 is 19 amino acids long. The data belong to a study of T cell responses to AZD1222 COVID-19 vaccine. General observations from the study: No repertoire was sampled before or during the peak T cell response, only after it.

TCRdb's copy holds only in-frame clones and misses some; the assay was immunoSEQ multiplex PCR. The repertoire consists of around 89,000 clones, with approximately 91% occurring once and the leading ten covering 20% to 25%. The receptor was isolated from an adult in good health. The chain has TRBV15 and TRBJ2-3; possibly TRBD1 for D (7 bases). Here the sequenced sample was peripheral blood, taken on day 0 of AZD1222 vaccination. The CDR3 sequence: CATSRDGGTARTSTDTQYF. CDR3 nucleotides: TGTGCCACCAGCAGAGATGGCGGGACAGCACGAACTAGCACAGATACGCAGTATTTT.